Listed here are 10 T cell receptor beta chains from one sample, sequenced in a study of OX40 agonist ivuxolimab in advanced cancers. Profiled with immunoSEQ multiplex PCR; TCRdb holds only in-frame clones, not every one. This table has about 54,000 clones, more than 85% appearing once. Sequencing was performed on CD4+ or CD8+ T cells sorted from blood, taken in a trial of the OX40 agonist ivuxolimab. These receptor sequences come from an adult with an advanced solid tumor such as melanoma, head and neck, liver or kidney cancer.

The V gene is TRBV2, the J gene TRBJ1-1; 10 bases align to TRBD1. J lost 4 bases, V lost 6 bases, and 5 bases had no gene match. CDR1 and CDR2 (germline): SNHLY, FYNNEI. CDR3 length equals 14 residues. The CDR3, as DNA: TGTGCCAGCAGAGTCGACAGGGGGCCCACTGAAGCTTTCTTT. Translation gives CASRVDRGPTEAFF.

A single count supports this clone. V and J are TRBV20-1 and TRBJ2-3; no clear D gene. V dropped 1 base and J dropped 4 bases, with 3 bases sitting between them. The CDR3 runs 11 residues. Germline V gives CDR1 DFQATT, CDR2 SNEGSKA (reference sequence). CDR3 amino acids: CSARGPDTQYF. CDR3 nucleotides: TGCAGTGCTAGAGGTCCAGATACGCAGTATTTT.

This chain connects TRBV30 to TRBJ2-7, with D unresolved. V was cut by 4 bases and J by 4 bases, with 17 bases left in between. Germline-derived CDR1 and CDR2 are GTSNPN and SVGIG (reference sequence). The CDR3 sequence is 14 residues long. Here the CDR3 DNA reads TGTGCCTGGACACATATGAGGAACATTTACGAGCAGTACTTC. Translated: CAWTHMRNIYEQYF.

The rearrangement uses TRBV6-4 and TRBJ1-1; D uncertain. Trimming took off 9 bases at V and 3 bases at J, with 14 bases between the two ends. CDR3 length: 13 amino acids. Germline V gene lookup returns CDR1 MRHNA and CDR2 SNTAGT. The CDR3 spells CARAPREDTEAFF. For the CDR3, the DNA is TGTGCCAGGGCGCCCCGGGAGGACACTGAAGCTTTCTTT.

This clone was seen only a few times. J is TRBJ1-1 and V is TRBV5-1, with D possibly TRBD1 on 6 matching bases. V was trimmed by 3 bases and J by 5 bases, leaving 17 bases between them. The CDR3 has 15 residues. In germline, CDR1 is SGHRS, CDR2 YFSETQ. The CDR3 DNA reads as TGCGCCAGCAGCTGGGACACTACGGAAGGGACTGAAGCTTTCTTT. This encodes CASSWDTTEGTEAFF.

V is TRBV5-5 and J is TRBJ1-1; D unresolved. V was shortened by 1 base and J by 0 bases, with 7 bases between the two germline ends. The germline CDR1 and CDR2 sequences are SGHKS and YYEKEE (reference sequence). This CDR3 has 14 residues. CDR3 coding DNA: TGTGCCAGCAGCTTGACCCCTTTGAACACTGAAGCTTTCTTT. Translated, it gives CASSLTPLNTEAFF.

This clone was picked up one time. The chain is built from TRBV5-5 and TRBJ2-3; possible D gene TRBD1, 6 bases. CDR1 SGHKS and CDR2 YYEKEE come from the germline V gene (reference sequence). This CDR3 is 14 amino acids long. The V end was cut by 8 bases, the J end by 1 base, with 14 bases between. CDR3: CASNREWGTDTQYF. The DNA of the CDR3 is TGTGCCAGTAACAGGGAGTGGGGCACAGATACGCAGTATTTT.

The chain recombines TRBV4-1 with TRBJ2-3; the match to TRBD2 covers 7 bases. This CDR3 comprises 16 residues. The ends lost 4 bases at V and 2 bases at J; junction bases unmatched: 9. In germline, CDR1 is MGHRA, CDR2 YSYEKL. CDR3 sequence: CASSLDRGVPTDTQYF. The CDR3 DNA reads TGCGCCAGCAGCCTTGATCGGGGGGTTCCCACAGATACGCAGTATTTT.

V is TRBV6-1 and J is TRBJ2-7, with unresolved D. The CDR3 length is 11 residues. Trimming took off 7 bases at V and 7 bases at J, with 11 bases between the two ends. CDR1 is MNHNS, CDR2 SASEGT, per germline. The CDR3 region is CASKGSWEQYF. The CDR3 nucleotides are TGTGCCAGCAAGGGTTCGTGGGAGCAGTACTTC.

The V gene is TRBV6-1, the J gene TRBJ1-5; no reliable D call. Trimming cost V 7 bases and J 2 bases, with 12 bases left between them. CDR1 is MNHNS and CDR2 is SASEGT in the germline V gene. This CDR3 has 14 residues. The CDR3 region is CASNPQMGNQPQHF. CDR3 coding DNA: TGTGCCAGCAACCCGCAGATGGGCAATCAGCCCCAGCATTTT.